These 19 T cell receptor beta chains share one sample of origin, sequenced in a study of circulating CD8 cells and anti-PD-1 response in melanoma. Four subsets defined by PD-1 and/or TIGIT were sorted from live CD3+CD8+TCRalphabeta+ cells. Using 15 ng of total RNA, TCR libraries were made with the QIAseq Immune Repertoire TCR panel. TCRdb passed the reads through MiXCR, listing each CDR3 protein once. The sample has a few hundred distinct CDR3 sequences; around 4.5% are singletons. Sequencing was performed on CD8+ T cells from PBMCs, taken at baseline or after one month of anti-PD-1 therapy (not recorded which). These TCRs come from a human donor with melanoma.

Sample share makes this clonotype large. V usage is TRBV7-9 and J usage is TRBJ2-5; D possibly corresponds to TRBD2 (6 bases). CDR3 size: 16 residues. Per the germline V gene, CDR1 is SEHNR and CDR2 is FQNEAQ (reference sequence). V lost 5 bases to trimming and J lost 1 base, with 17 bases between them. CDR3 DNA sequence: TGTGCCAGCAGCCCCTGGGGCCGGGACTCCCAAGAGACCCAGTACTTC. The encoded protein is CASSPWGRDSQETQYF.

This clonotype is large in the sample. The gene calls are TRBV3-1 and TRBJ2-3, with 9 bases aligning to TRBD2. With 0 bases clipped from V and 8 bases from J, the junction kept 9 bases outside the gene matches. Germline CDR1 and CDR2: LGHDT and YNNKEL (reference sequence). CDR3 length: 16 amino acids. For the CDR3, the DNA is TGTGCCAGCAGCCAAGATGTAGCGGGGGCCTCTAGTACGCAGTATTTT. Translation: CASSQDVAGASSTQYF.

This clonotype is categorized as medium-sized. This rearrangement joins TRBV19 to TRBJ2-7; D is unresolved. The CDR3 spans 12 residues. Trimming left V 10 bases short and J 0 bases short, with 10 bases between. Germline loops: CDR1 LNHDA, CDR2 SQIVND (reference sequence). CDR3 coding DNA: TGTGCCACCGCGACATCCTCCTACGAGCAGTACTTC. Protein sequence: CATATSSYEQYF.

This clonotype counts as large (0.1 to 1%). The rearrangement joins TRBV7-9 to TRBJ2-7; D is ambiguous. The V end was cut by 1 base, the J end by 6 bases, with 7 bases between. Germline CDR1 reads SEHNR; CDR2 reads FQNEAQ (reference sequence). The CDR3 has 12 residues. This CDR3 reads CASSLGTAEQYF. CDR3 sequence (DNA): TGTGCCAGCAGCTTAGGGACGGCCGAGCAGTACTTC.

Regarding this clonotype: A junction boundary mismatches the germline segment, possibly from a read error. The CDR3 sequence: CAGSFPGQGNQPQHF. The CDR3 region has the DNA TGTGCCGGCAGTTTCCCGGGACAGGGTAATCAGCCCCAGCATTTT. The chain uses TRBV28 and TRBJ1-5, with TRBD1 matching 9 bases. Germline-derived CDR1 and CDR2 are MDHEN and SYDVKM. The CDR3 consists of 15 residues.

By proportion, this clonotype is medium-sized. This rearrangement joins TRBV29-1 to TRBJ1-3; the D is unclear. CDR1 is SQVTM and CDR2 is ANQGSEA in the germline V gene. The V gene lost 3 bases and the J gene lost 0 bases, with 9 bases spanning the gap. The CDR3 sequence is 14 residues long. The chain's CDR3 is CSVESGSSGNTIYF. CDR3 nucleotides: TGCAGCGTTGAGTCGGGTAGCTCTGGAAACACCATATATTTT. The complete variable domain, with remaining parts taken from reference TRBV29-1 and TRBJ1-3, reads SAVISQKPSRDICQRGTSLTIQCQVDSQVTMMFWYRQQPGQSLTLIATANQGSEATYESGFVIDKFPISRPNLTFSTLTVSNMSPEDSSIYLCSVESGSSGNTIYFGEGSWLTVV.

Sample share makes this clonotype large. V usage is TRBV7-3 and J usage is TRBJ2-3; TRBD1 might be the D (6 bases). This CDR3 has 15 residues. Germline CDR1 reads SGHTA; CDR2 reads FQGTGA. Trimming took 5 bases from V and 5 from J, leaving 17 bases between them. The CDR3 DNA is TGTGCCAGCAGCCTCTCAGTGGGGGCTTTAGATACGCAGTATTTT. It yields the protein CASSLSVGALDTQYF.

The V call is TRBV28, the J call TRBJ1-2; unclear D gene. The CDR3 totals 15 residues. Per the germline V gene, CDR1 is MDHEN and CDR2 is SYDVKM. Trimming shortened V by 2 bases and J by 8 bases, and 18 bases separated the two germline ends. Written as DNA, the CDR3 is TGTGCCAGCAGTTTAGGATCTGGAGGGTTGGAGGGCTACACCTTC. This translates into CASSLGSGGLEGYTF.

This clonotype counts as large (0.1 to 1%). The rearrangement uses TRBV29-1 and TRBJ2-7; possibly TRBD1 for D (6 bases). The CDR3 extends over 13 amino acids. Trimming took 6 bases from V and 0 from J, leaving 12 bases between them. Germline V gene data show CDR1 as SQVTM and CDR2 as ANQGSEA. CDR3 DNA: TGCAGCGTCTTGACAGGAAGCTCCTACGAGCAGTACTTC. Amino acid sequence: CSVLTGSSYEQYF.

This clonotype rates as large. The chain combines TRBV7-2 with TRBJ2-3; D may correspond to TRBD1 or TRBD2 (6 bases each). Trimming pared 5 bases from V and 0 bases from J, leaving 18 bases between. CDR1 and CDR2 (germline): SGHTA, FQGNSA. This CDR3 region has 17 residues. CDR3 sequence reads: CASSRRGTGASTDTQYF. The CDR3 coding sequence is TGTGCCAGCAGCCGAAGGGGTACGGGGGCTAGCACAGATACGCAGTATTTT.

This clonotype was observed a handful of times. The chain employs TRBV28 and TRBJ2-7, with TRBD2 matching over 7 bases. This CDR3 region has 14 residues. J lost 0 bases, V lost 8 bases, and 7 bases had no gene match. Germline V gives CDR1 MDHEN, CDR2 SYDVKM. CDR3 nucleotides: TGTGCCAGCCCCCGGCGGGGGACCTCCTACGAGCAGTACTTC. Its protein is CASPRRGTSYEQYF.

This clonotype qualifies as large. CDR3 DNA: TGTGCCAGCAGAAGGCGGGGGGGAGTTGAGACCCAGTACTTC. Translating gives CASRRRGGVETQYF. The rearrangement uses TRBV27 and TRBJ2-5; 9 nucleotides align to TRBD2. The CDR3 is made up of 14 amino acids. Germline loops: CDR1 MNHEY, CDR2 SMNVEV (reference sequence). The V gene end was trimmed by 6 bases and the J gene end by 5 bases; junction bases not matched to a gene: 7.

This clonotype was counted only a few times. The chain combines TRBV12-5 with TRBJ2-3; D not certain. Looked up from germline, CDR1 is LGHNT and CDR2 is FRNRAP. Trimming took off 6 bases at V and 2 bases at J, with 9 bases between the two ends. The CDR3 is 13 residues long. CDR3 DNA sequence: TGTGCTAGTGGCCTGACCTACACAGATACGCAGTATTTT. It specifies CASGLTYTDTQYF.

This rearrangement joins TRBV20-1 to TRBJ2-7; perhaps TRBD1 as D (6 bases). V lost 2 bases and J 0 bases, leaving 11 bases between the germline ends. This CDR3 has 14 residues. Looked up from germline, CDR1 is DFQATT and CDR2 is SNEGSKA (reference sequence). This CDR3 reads CSARRTAFSYEQYF. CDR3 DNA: TGCAGTGCTAGAAGGACAGCCTTCTCCTACGAGCAGTACTTC.

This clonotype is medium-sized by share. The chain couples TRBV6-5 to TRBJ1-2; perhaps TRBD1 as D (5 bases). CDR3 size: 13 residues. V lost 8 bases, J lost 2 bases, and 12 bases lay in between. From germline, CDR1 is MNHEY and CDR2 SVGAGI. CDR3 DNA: TGTGCCAGCGCGAAACGGGGGAACTATGGCTACACCTTC. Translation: CASAKRGNYGYTF.

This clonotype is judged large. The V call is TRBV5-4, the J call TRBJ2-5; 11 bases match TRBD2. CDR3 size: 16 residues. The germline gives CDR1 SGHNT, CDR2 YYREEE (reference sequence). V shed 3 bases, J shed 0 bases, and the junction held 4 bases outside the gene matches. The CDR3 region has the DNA TGTGCCAGCAGCTCCCTAGCGGGGGGTGACCAAGAGACCCAGTACTTC. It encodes CASSSLAGGDQETQYF.

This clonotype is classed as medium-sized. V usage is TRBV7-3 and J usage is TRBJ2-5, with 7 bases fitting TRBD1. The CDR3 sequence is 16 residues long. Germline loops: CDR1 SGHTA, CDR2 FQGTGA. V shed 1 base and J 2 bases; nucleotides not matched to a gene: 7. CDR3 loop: CASSLKGGGDQETQYF. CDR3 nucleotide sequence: TGTGCCAGCAGCTTAAAAGGGGGCGGAGATCAAGAGACCCAGTACTTC.

DNA for the CDR3: TGTGCCAGCAGCCACAAGTACGGGGAGCTGTTTTTT. It encodes CASSHKYGELFF. The gene calls are TRBV12-3 or TRBV12-4 and TRBJ2-2, with unresolved D. Trimming removed 6 bases from V and 7 bases from J, with 9 bases in between. The CDR3 is made up of 12 amino acids.

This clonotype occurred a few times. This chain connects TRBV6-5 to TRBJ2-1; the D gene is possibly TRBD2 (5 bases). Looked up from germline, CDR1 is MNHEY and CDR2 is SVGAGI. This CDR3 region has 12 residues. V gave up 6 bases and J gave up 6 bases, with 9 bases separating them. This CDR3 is CASSGERNEQFF. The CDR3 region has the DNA TGTGCCAGCAGCGGGGAACGCAATGAGCAGTTCTTC.